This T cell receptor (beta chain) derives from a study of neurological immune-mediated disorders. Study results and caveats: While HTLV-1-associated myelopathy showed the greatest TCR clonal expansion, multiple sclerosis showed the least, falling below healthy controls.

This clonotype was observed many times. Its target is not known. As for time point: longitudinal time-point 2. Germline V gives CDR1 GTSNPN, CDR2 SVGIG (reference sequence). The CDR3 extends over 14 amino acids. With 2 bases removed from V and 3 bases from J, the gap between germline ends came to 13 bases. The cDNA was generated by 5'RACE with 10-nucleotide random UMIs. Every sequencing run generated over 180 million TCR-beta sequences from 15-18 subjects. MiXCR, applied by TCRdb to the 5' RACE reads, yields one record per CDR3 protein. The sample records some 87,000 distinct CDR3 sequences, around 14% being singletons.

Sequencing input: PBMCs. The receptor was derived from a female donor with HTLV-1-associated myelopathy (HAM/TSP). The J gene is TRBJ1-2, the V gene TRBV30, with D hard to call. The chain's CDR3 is CAWSWEGAHYGYTF. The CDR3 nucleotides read TGTGCCTGGAGTTGGGAAGGAGCCCACTATGGCTACACCTTC.